This T cell receptor (beta chain) comes out of a study of blood T cell repertoires in COVID-19. This clone was detected once. The assay was immunoSEQ multiplex PCR, and TCRdb's table has in-frame clones only and misses some. The sample includes over 150,000 clones, approximately 85% of them seen just once. The CDR3 consists of 15 residues. Germline V gives CDR1 SNHLY, CDR2 FYNNEI. V trimming: 8 bases; J trimming: 6 bases; junction bases outside the gene matches: 7. The sequenced material came from peripheral blood. V is TRBV2 and J is TRBJ2-3, with 14 positions matching TRBD2. The TCR originated in a woman older than 75 with COVID-19, enrolled during active disease. CDR3 coding DNA: TGTGCCAGCTCCGGGACTAGCGGGAGAATGGATACGCAGTATTTT. It codes for CASSGTSGRMDTQYF.